Shown below are 11 T cell receptor beta chains from a single sample sequenced in a study of T cells in Graves' hyperthyroidism and ophthalmopathy. What was amplified from RNA transcripts were TCR beta CDR3 regions. The HTBI primer set served for first-round RT-PCR of the TCR CDR3. TCRdb fed the multiplex PCR reads into MiXCR, producing one record per CDR3 protein. Of some 250,000 distinct CDR3 sequences in the sample, approximately 16% were seen once. The sample comprised blood. All receptors come from a woman aged 45-65 years with Graves' hyperthyroidism that later progressed to Graves' ophthalmopathy.

This clonotype came up a few times. The chain uses TRBV11-2 and TRBJ1-3, with a weak D call TRBD1 (6 bases). Looked up from germline, CDR1 is SGHAT and CDR2 is FQNNGV. The ends were cut back, 2 bases at V and 0 bases at J, with 8 bases in the middle. The CDR3 runs 15 residues. Here the CDR3 DNA reads TGTGCCAGCAGCTTAAGGGACAACTCTGGAAACACCATATATTTT. Protein sequence: CASSLRDNSGNTIYF.

This clonotype was seen at least ten times. This chain uses TRBV6-1 with TRBJ2-3; 7 positions match TRBD1. The junction had 9 bases not matched to a gene; V was cut back by 6 bases and J by 0 bases. The CDR3 runs to 16 residues. CDR1 is MNHNS, CDR2 SASEGT, per germline. The CDR3 nucleotides read TGTGCCAGCAGCGACCATACAGGGGACAGCACAGATACGCAGTATTTT. It specifies CASSDHTGDSTDTQYF.

This clonotype was detected only a few times. This rearrangement joins TRBV27 to TRBJ2-1; a possible D gene is TRBD1 (5 bases). The V and J ends lost 7 bases and 5 bases respectively, with 21 bases between them. The germline V gene encodes CDR1 MNHEY and CDR2 SMNVEV (reference sequence). The CDR3 spans 16 residues. As DNA, the CDR3 is TGTGCCAGCAAGTATTTACTTAAGGGGTACAACAATGAGCAGTTCTTC. Translating gives CASKYLLKGYNNEQFF.

This clonotype occurred many times. The V and J genes are TRBV2 and TRBJ2-1; 11 bases are a match to TRBD2. V dropped 2 bases and J dropped 6; count of bases not matched to a gene: 3. Germline CDR1 reads SNHLY; CDR2 reads FYNNEI. The CDR3 is 15 residues long. CDR3 amino acids: CASSESSGRLNEQFF. The DNA of the CDR3 is TGTGCCAGCAGTGAATCTAGCGGGAGGCTCAATGAGCAGTTCTTC.

This clonotype was detected ten times or more. The rearrangement joins TRBV6-2 or TRBV6-3 to TRBJ2-5; 8 nucleotides agree with TRBD2. CDR1 and CDR2 from the germline V gene are MNHEY and SVGEGT. The CDR3 length is 15 residues. V lost 2 bases, J lost 1 base, and 3 bases stayed unmatched. In DNA form, the CDR3 reads TGTGCCAGCAGTTACCGGGAGGGCTTCCAAGAGACCCAGTACTTC. It yields the protein CASSYREGFQETQYF.

This clonotype was recorded many times. This chain links TRBV6-1 with TRBJ2-3, with 8 bases matching TRBD2. This CDR3 contains 15 residues. Germline V lookup: CDR1 MNHNS, CDR2 SASEGT. J lost 0 bases, V lost 6 bases, and 5 bases had no gene match. The CDR3 protein is CASRPGLASTDTQYF. For the CDR3, the DNA is TGTGCCAGCAGGCCCGGACTAGCCAGCACAGATACGCAGTATTTT.

This chain joins TRBV18 and TRBJ2-2, with D unclear. Deletions cut 3 bases from V and 5 bases from J, with 16 bases between. Germline V CDR1 and CDR2: KGHSH, LQKENI. The CDR3 is 16 amino acids. The CDR3 sequence is CASSPREAGVTGELFF. The DNA for the CDR3 is TGTGCCAGCTCACCTCGAGAGGCTGGCGTAACCGGGGAGCTGTTTTTT.

This clonotype was recorded at least ten times. The chain links TRBV20-1 to TRBJ2-5; 7 bases map to TRBD2. Looked up from germline, CDR1 is DFQATT and CDR2 is SNEGSKA (reference sequence). Unmatched junction bases numbered 7, after V lost 6 bases and J lost 9 bases. CDR3 size: 11 residues. The chain's CDR3 is CSAGRGEAQYF. The CDR3 nucleotides read TGCAGTGCCGGTCGGGGGGAGGCCCAGTACTTC.

This clonotype was observed a handful of times. The genes are TRBV7-9 and TRBJ2-1; 9 bases map to TRBD2. The CDR3 spans 15 residues. The ends lost 3 bases at V and 3 bases at J; junction bases unmatched: 3. Germline V gives CDR1 SEHNR, CDR2 FQNEAQ (reference sequence). The CDR3 spells CASSFSGGNYNEQFF. The CDR3 DNA follows: TGTGCCAGCAGCTTTAGCGGGGGAAACTACAATGAGCAGTTCTTC.

This chain connects TRBV5-1 to TRBJ1-3; D gene ambiguous. V gave up 6 bases and J gave up 0 bases, with 7 bases separating them. This CDR3 region has 13 residues. CDR1 is SGHRS, CDR2 YFSETQ, per germline. In nucleotides, the CDR3 is TGCGCCAGCAAAGTCCCCTCTGGAAACACCATATATTTT. Amino acids: CASKVPSGNTIYF.

This clonotype was seen at least ten times. This sequence joins TRBV2 and TRBJ1-5; the D gene is possibly TRBD1 (6 bases). The CDR3 runs 14 residues. The germline V gene has CDR1 SNHLY and CDR2 FYNNEI. V was pared by 6 bases and J by 5 bases, with 14 bases between. The CDR3 region is CASRGDIVDQPQHF. As DNA, the CDR3 is TGTGCCAGCAGAGGGGACATTGTGGATCAGCCCCAGCATTTT.